Below, 2 T cell receptor beta chains from the same sample are listed, as sequenced in a study of molecular identifiers for immune sequencing clone quantification. Using its own MiXCR run on the PCR reads, TCRdb lists one record per CDR3 protein. Of 90,000 to 120,000 distinct CDR3 sequences listed, under 40% are singletons. The source material was naive CD8+ T cells from blood, with Jurkat cell RNA spiked in. Subset meaning: FACS-sorted CD8+CD4-CCR7+CD45RA+ naive T cells. These receptors originate from a human donor in good health. Some libraries in this study had Jurkat cell RNA spiked in.

This clonotype was seen many times. CDR3 sequence (DNA): TGTGCCAGCAGCCAAGATGCGTTCGGAGATACGCAGTATTTT. It yields the protein CASSQDAFGDTQYF. The chain joins TRBV3-1 to TRBJ2-3; D unresolved. The CDR3 has 14 residues. Germline-derived CDR1 and CDR2 are LGHDT and YNNKEL (reference sequence). Trimming removed 0 bases at V and 5 bases at J, with 9 bases between.

A remark on this clonotype: As the CDR3 is not closed by the conserved phenylalanine or tryptophan, this likely results from a read error. V and J are TRBV6-2 or TRBV6-3 and TRBJ1-5, with 8 bases aligning to TRBD1. The CDR3 spans 13 residues. V shed 6 bases and J 4 bases; nucleotides not matched to a gene: 2. Germline CDR1 reads MNHEY; CDR2 reads SVGEGT. The CDR3 coding sequence is TGTGCCAGCAGGGACAGGGTGAATCAGCCCCAGCATATT. As protein: CASRDRVNQPQHI.